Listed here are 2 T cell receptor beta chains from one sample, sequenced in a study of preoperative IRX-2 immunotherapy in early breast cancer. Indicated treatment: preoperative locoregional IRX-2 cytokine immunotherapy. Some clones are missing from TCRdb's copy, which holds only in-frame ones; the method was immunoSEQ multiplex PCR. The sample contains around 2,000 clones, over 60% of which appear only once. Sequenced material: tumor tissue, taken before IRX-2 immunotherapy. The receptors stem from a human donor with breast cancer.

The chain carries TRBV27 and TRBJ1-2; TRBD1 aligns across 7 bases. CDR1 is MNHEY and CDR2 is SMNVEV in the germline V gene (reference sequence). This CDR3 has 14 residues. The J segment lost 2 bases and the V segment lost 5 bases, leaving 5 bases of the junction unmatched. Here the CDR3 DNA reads TGTGCCAGCAGTCCTCCGACAGGGAACTATGGCTACACCTTC. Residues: CASSPPTGNYGYTF.

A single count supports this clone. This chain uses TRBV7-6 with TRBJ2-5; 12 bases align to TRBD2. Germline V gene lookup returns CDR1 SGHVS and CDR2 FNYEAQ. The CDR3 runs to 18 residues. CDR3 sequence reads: CVRSLVVASGGAGETQYF. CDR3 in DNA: TGTGTCAGAAGCTTAGTTGTGGCTAGCGGGGGGGCCGGAGAGACCCAGTACTTC.